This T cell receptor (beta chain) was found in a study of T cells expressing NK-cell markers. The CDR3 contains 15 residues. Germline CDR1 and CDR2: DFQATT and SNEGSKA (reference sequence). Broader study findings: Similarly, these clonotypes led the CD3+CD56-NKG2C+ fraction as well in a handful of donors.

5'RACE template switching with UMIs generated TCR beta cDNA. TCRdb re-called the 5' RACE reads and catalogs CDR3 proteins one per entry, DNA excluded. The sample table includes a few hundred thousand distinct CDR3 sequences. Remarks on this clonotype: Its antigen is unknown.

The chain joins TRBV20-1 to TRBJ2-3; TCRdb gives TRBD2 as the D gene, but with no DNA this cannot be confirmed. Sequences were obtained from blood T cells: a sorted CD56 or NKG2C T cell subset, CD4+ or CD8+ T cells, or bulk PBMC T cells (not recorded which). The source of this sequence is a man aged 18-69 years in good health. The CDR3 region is CSAPGGGGFTDTQYF.